The table lists the clone carrying this TCR beta chain with a count of one. Assay used: immunoSEQ multiplex PCR; TCRdb lists only in-frame clones, some missing. The profile shows nearly 110,000 clones, approximately 81% of them singletons. This CDR3 comprises 12 residues. CDR1 KGHDR and CDR2 SFDVKD come from the germline V gene. Trimming took off 3 bases at V and 5 bases at J, with 6 bases between the two ends. These data belong to a study of blood T cell repertoires in COVID-19. Input material: peripheral blood. The source of this sequence is a human donor in a cohort sampled during active COVID-19. The V call is TRBV24-1, the J call TRBJ2-5; a weak D match, TRBD1 (5 bases). The CDR3 is CATSDPGETQYF. Here the CDR3 DNA reads TGTGCCACCAGTGATCCAGGGGAGACCCAGTACTTC.